This record looks at one T cell receptor beta chain sequence and its context. The antigen remains unidentified. Trimming left V 9 bases short and J 6 bases short, with 18 bases between. This CDR3 has 14 amino acids. Germline V CDR1 and CDR2: SGHAT, FQNNGV. This sample was included in a study of tumor-infiltrating lymphocytes in primary liver carcinoma. General study results and limits: Representation across all five tumor regions was limited to only about 7.5-25% of top clones. Tumor specimens were characterized by a significantly higher top-250-clone fraction than blood (p = 0.039).

The authors made TCR beta cDNA from 400 to 600 ng total RNA with a constant-region primer. It was through three nested multiplex PCR rounds of slightly modified ARM-PCR that TCR beta libraries arose. A C-beta reverse primer and TRBV1-TRBV30 forward primers served in each of the first two PCR rounds, at roughly 10 cycles apiece. MiXCR, run by TCRdb on the multiplex PCR reads, gives a single entry per CDR3 protein. The table shows roughly 120,000 distinct CDR3 sequences, with around two thirds occurring only once. Scientists recovered RNA and DNA together from about 21-30 mg of unsorted bulk tissue. Sample: liver tumor tissue from sampling region 1. Subset defined: tumor region T1, superior pole. This rearrangement joins TRBV11-2 to TRBJ2-1; D tentatively fits TRBD1 or TRBD2 (5 bases each). The origin of this receptor is a woman aged 55 to 70 with primary liver carcinoma and hepatitis B virus infection. CDR3 protein: CASSPRGPCNEQFF. As DNA, the CDR3 is TGTGCCAGTAGCCCCCGGGGCCCCTGCAATGAGCAGTTCTTC.